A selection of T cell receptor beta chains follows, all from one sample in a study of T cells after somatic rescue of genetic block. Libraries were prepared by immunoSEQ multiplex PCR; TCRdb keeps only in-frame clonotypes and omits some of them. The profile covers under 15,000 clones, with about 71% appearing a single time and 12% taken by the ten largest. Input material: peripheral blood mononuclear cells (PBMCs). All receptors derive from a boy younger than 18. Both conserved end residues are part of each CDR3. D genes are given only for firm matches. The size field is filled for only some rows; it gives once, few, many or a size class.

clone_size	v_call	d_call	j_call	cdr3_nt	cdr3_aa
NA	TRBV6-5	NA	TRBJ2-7	TGTGCCAGCAGTTACGCCCAGGGGAACTACGAGCAGTACTTC	CASSYAQGNYEQYF
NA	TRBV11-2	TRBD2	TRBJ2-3	TGTGCCAGCAGCATGGGGACTAGCGGAACAGATACGCAGTATTTT	CASSMGTSGTDTQYF
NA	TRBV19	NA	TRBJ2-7	TGTGCCAGTAGTATCGGGACTCCTGGCCTCCACGAGCAGTACTTC	CASSIGTPGLHEQYF
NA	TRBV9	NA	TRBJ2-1	TGTGCCAGCAGCGCCCAATCCGGGACTTCAAGAGGGGGTCGCTCCTACAATGAGCAGTTCTTC	CASSAQSGTSRGGRSYNEQFF
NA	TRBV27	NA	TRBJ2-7	TGTGCCAGCAGTTCCGCCGGGACTGCTATCTCCTACGAGCAGTACTTC	CASSSAGTAISYEQYF
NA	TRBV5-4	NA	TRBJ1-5	TGTGCCAGCAGCTGGGGGGGTGAGCAGCCCCAGCATTTT	CASSWGGEQPQHF
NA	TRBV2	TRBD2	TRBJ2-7	TGTGCCAGCAGTACGCAGCGGGGGGGCACCTACGAGCAGTACTTC	CASSTQRGGTYEQYF
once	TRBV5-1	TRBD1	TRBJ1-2	TGCGCCAGCAGCTTGGAGGAGGGGGCCCCGTATGGCTACACCTTC	CASSLEEGAPYGYTF
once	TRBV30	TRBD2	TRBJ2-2	TGTGCCTGGTCCCGGACTAGGCGCACCGGGGAGCTGTTTTTT	CAWSRTRRTGELFF
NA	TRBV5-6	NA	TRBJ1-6	TGTGCCAGCAGCTTGGGGGTCAGGGCTTCACCCCTCCACTTT	CASSLGVRASPLHF
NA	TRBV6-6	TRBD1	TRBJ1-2	TGTGCCAGCAGTACACAGGGGTTTGGCTACACCTTC	CASSTQGFGYTF
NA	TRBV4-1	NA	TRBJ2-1	TGCGCCAGCAGCCAAGACTATAGACAGGGGGCGGCTAGCGGGAGTAGGAATGAGCAGTTCTTC	CASSQDYRQGAASGSRNEQFF
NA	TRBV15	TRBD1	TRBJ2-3	TGTGCCACCAGCACTCGACAGGGGGGGAAAGCAGATACGCAGTATTTT	CATSTRQGGKADTQYF
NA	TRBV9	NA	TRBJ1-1	TGTGCCAGCAGCGCAACAGGGTTGAGGAACACTGAAGCTTTCTTT	CASSATGLRNTEAFF
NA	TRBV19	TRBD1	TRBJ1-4	TGTGCCAGTAGTAGGACAGGGGACTATAATGAAAAACTGTTTTTT	CASSRTGDYNEKLFF
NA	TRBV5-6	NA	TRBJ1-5	TGTGCCAGCAGCTTGCGGGAATCGGGCAATCAGCCCCAGCATTTT	CASSLRESGNQPQHF
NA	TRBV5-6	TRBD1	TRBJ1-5	TGTGCCAGCAGCTTGTGGGACAGGGGGCCCGCGAGGATTCGGACCCAGCATTTT	CASSLWDRGPARIRTQHF
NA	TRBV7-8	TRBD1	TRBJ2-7	TGTGCCAGCAGCCCCACCCGGGACAGGGGGACCTACGAGCAGTACTTC	CASSPTRDRGTYEQYF
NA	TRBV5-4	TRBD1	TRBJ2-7	TGTGCCAGCAGCTTTCCCGGGACAGTAGGCCACGAGCAGTACTTC	CASSFPGTVGHEQYF
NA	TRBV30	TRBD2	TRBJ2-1	TGTGCCTGGAGCCCGGGACTAGCTTCAAATGAGCAGTTCTTC	CAWSPGLASNEQFF
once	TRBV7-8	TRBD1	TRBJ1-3	TGTGCCAGCAGCTCCAGGGGGCGCGGATCTGGAAACACCATATATTTT	CASSSRGRGSGNTIYF
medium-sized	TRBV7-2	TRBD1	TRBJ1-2	TGTGCCAGCAGGTTGACAGGGAACTATGGCTACACCTTC	CASRLTGNYGYTF
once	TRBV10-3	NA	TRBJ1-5	TGTGCCATCAGTGACCCAGGGAATCAGCCCCAGCATTTT	CAISDPGNQPQHF
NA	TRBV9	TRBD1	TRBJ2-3	TGTGCCAGCAGTCTCCGGACAGGGAGCACAGATACGCAGTATTTT	CASSLRTGSTDTQYF
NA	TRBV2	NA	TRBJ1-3	TGTGCCAGCAAGTTCACAGAGAGCTCTGGAAACACCATATATTTT	CASKFTESSGNTIYF
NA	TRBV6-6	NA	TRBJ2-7	TGTGCCAGCAGGCCCCCAGGGTACGAGCAGTACTTC	CASRPPGYEQYF